This TCR beta chain was retrieved from a study of shared clonotypes between healthy human individuals. Study-wide context: Each donor's CD4 naive and CD4 memory cells filled three plates apiece, CD8 naive two, and CD8 memory one. Study results and caveats: Even with large depth, rarefaction showed that sorted-subset sequencing was incomplete. Genetic and exposure-history diversity was limited by the small donor number.

Original analysis: Junction-only sequences without quality scores came from ImmunoSEQ, so filtering differed. Sequencing used immunoSEQ multiplex PCR; TCRdb keeps in-frame clones, though not all of them. V and J calls and clone size come straight from that table; D and trimming were deduced from the DNA. This table has nearly 1 million clones, about 80% appearing once. Germline assignment: CDR1 MNHNS and CDR2 SASEGT. The CDR3 is 15 residues long. V was trimmed by 6 bases and J by 10 bases, leaving 19 bases between them. Comments on this clone: What it binds is not known.

Sample: memory CD4+ T cells sorted from blood. The subset: CD45RA-negative fraction. The receptor was derived from a man between 18 and 35 years old in good health. The rearrangement joins TRBV6-1 to TRBJ1-6, with unresolved D. Here the CDR3 DNA reads TGTGCCAGCAGACCAAAGGCCCCCGAGCCATCACCCCTCCACTTT. It yields the protein CASRPKAPEPSPLHF.